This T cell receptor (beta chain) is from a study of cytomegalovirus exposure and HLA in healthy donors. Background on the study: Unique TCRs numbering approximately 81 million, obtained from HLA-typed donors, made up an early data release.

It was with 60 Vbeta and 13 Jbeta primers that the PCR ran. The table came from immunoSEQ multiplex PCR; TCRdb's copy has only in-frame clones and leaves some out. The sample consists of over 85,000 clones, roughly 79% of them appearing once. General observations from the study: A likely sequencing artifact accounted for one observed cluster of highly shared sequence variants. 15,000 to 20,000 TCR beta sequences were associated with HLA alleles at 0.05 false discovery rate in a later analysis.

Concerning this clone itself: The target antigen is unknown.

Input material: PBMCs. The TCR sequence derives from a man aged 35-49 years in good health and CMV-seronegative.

The CDR3 nucleotides read TGCGCCAGCAGCTTGACCCGACAGGGCACCTACAATGAGCAGTTCTTC. Translated: CASSLTRQGTYNEQFF. V and J are TRBV5-1 and TRBJ2-1; 7 bases line up with TRBD1. V shed 1 base, J shed 2 bases, and the junction held 6 bases outside the gene matches. Germline values: CDR1 SGHRS, CDR2 YFSETQ. The CDR3 consists of 16 residues.